This T cell receptor beta chain stems from a study of T cell repertoires in cytomegalovirus infection. Germline CDR1 SGHTA, CDR2 FQGNSA. Trimming stripped 1 base from V and 1 base from J, with 10 bases between. The CDR3 has 15 residues. This clonotype was counted between two and nine times. Its specificity is unknown. TCRdb re-called the reads with MiXCR, one entry per CDR3 protein. Altogether some 560,000 distinct CDR3 sequences are present, approximately 40% being singletons, with the ten largest covering 48%. The specimen comprised cultured PBMCs, sampled from culture after CMV antigen stimulation. This chain uses TRBV7-2 with TRBJ1-1; no clear D. The sequence came from a human donor in good health (CMV status not recorded). Some clones in this sample may be carry-over from other donors' samples. This chain's CDR3 is CASSLVRARNTEAFF. In DNA form, the CDR3 reads TGTGCCAGCAGCTTAGTACGGGCCAGGAACACTGAAGCTTTCTTT.